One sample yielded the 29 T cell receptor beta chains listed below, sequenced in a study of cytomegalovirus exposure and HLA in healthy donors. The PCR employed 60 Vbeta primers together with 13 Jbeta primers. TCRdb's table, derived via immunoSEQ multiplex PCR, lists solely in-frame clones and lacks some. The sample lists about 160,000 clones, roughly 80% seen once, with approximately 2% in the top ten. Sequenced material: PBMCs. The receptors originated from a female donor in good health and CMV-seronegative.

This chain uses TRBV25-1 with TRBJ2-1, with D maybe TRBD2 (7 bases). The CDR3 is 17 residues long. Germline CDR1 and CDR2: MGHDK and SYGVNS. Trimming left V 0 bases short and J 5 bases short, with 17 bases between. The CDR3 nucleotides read TGTGCCAGCAGTGAATATACGTTGGGGGGGGACAACAATGAGCAGTTCTTC. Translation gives CASSEYTLGGDNNEQFF. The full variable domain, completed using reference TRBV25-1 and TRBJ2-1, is EADIYQTPRYLVIGTGKKITLECSQTMGHDKMYWYQQDPGMELHLIHYSYGVNSTEKGDLSSESTVSRIRTEHFPLTLESARPSHTSQYLCASSEYTLGGDNNEQFFGPGTRLTVL.

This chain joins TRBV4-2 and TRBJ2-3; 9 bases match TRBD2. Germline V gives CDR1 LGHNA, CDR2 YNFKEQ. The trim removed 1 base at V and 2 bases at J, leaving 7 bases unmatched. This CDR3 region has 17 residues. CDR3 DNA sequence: TGTGCCAGCAGCCAAGCGGCGGGGGGGCCCCCCACAGATACGCAGTATTTT. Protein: CASSQAAGGPPTDTQYF.

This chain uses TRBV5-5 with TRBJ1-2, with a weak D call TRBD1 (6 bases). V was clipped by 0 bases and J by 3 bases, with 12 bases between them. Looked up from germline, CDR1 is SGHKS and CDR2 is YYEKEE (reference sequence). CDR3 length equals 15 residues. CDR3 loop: CASSLVGGADYGYTF. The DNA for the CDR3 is TGTGCCAGCAGCTTGGTTGGGGGCGCGGACTATGGCTACACCTTC.

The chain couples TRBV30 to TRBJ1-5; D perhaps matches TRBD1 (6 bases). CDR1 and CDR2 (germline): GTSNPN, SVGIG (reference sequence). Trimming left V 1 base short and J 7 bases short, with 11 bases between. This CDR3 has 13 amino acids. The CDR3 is CAWSGQGQQPQHF. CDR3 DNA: TGTGCCTGGAGTGGGCAGGGGCAACAGCCCCAGCATTTT.

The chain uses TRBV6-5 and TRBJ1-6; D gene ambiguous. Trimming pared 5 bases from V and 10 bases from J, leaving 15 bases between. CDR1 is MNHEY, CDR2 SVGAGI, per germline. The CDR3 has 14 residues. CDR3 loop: CASSPSWAGSPLHF. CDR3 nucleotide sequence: TGTGCCAGCAGTCCCAGCTGGGCAGGCTCACCCCTCCACTTT.

The DNA for the CDR3 is TGTGCCAGCAGGTCAGGGGTGAATGAGCAGTTCTTC. Its protein is CASRSGVNEQFF. The chain is built from TRBV27 and TRBJ2-1; D possibly corresponds to TRBD1 (6 bases). Trimming left V 6 bases short and J 7 bases short, with 10 bases between. Looked up from germline, CDR1 is MNHEY and CDR2 is SMNVEV (reference sequence). The CDR3 extends over 12 amino acids.

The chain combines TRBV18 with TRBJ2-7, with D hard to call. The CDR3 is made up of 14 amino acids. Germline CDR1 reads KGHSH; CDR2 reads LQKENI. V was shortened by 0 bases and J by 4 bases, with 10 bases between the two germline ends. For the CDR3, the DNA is TGTGCCAGCTCACCACCAGCGAGTTTTTACGAGCAGTACTTC. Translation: CASSPPASFYEQYF.

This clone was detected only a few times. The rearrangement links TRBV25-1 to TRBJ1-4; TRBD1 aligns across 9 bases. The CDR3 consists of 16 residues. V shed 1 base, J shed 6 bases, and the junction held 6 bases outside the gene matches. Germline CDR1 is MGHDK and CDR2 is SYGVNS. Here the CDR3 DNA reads TGTGCCAGCAGTGAATTGGGAAGGACAGGGGATGAAAAACTGTTTTTT. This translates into CASSELGRTGDEKLFF.

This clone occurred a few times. The CDR3 reads CASSEGNRGGELFF. The CDR3 DNA is TGTGCCAGCAGTGAGGGAAATCGGGGCGGGGAGCTGTTTTTT. The chain has TRBV2 and TRBJ2-2; D is perhaps TRBD2 (5 bases). V was clipped by 3 bases and J by 7 bases, with 12 bases between them. The germline V gene encodes CDR1 SNHLY and CDR2 FYNNEI. The CDR3 totals 14 residues.

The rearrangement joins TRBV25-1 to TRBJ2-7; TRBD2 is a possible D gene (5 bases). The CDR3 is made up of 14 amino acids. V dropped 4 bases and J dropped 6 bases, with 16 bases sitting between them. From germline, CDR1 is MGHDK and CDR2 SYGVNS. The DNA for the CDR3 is TGTGCCAGCAGTGGTATAGGAGGTTCGGGCGAGCAGTACTTC. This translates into CASSGIGGSGEQYF.

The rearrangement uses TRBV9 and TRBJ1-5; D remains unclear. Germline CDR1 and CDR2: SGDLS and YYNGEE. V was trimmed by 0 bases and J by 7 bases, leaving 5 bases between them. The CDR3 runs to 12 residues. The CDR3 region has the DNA TGTGCCAGCAGCGTAGAGCACCAGCCCCAGCATTTT. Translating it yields CASSVEHQPQHF.

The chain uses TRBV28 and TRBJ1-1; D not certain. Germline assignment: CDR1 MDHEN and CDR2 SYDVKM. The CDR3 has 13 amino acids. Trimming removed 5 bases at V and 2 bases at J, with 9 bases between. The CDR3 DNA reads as TGTGCCAGCAGTCCCCGTCTTAACACTGAAGCTTTCTTT. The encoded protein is CASSPRLNTEAFF. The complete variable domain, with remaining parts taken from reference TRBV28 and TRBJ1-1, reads DVKVTQSSRYLVKRTGEKVFLECVQDMDHENMFWYRQDPGLGLRLIYFSYDVKMKEKGDIPEGYSVSREKKERFSLILESASTNQTSMYLCASSPRLNTEAFFGQGTRLTVV.

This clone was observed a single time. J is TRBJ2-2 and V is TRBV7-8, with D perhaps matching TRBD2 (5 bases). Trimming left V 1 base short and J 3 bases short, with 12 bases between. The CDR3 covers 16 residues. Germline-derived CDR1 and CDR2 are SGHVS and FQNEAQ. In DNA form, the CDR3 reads TGTGCCAGCAGCTTAGTAGGGAGCAGGTACACCGGGGAGCTGTTTTTT. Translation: CASSLVGSRYTGELFF.

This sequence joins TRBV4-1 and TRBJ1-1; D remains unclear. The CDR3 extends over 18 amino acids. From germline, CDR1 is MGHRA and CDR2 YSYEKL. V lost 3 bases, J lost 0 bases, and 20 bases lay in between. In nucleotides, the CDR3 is TGCGCCAGCAGCCACCCCTTGCAGGCTGGAACTTTGAACACTGAAGCTTTCTTT. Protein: CASSHPLQAGTLNTEAFF.

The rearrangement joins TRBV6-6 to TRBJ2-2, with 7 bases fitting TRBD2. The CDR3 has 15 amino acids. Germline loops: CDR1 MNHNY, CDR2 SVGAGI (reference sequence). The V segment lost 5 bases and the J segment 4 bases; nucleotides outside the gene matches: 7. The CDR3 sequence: CASSDPGGSTGELFF. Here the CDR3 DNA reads TGTGCCAGCAGTGACCCCGGCGGGAGCACCGGGGAGCTGTTTTTT.

The CDR3 sequence: CASSPLAGGNEQFF. In DNA, the CDR3 is TGTGCCAGCTCACCATTAGCGGGAGGTAATGAGCAGTTCTTC. This sequence joins TRBV18 and TRBJ2-1; TRBD2 matches 10 bases. The V gene's germline CDR1 is KGHSH and CDR2 LQKENI. The CDR3 is 14 amino acids. V dropped 2 bases and J dropped 7; count of bases not matched to a gene: 2.

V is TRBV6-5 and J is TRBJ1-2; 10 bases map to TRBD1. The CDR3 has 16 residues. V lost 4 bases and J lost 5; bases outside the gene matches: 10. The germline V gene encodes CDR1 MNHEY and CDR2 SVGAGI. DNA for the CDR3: TGTGCCAGCAGTTCCGATTGGGGACAGGGGAATTATGGCTACACCTTC. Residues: CASSSDWGQGNYGYTF.

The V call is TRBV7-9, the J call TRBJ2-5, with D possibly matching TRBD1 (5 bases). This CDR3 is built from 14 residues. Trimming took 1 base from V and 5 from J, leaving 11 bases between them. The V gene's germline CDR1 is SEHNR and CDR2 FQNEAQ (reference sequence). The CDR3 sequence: CASSLDRNGETQYF. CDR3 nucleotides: TGTGCCAGCAGCTTAGACAGGAACGGGGAGACCCAGTACTTC.

This chain's CDR3 is CASSLLQLGEQYF. The CDR3 nucleotides read TGTGCCAGCAGCTTACTCCAGTTGGGCGAGCAGTACTTC. This rearrangement joins TRBV7-8 to TRBJ2-5; D unresolved. The assigned J gene may be wrong: the sequence end matches TRBJ2-7 better. This CDR3 spans 13 amino acids. In germline, CDR1 is SGHVS, CDR2 FQNEAQ.

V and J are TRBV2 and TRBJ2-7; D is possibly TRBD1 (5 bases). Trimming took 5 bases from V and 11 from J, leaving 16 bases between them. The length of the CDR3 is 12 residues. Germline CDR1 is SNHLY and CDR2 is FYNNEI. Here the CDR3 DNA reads TGTGCCAGCAGTCGAGACAGCCCCTGGAAGTACTTC. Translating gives CASSRDSPWKYF.

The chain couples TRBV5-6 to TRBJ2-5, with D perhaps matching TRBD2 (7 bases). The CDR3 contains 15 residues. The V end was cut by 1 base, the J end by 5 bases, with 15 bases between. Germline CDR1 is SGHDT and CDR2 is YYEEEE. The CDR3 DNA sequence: TGTGCCAGCAGCTTGACGGGTGGGAGGGGGGAGACCCAGTACTTC. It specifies CASSLTGGRGETQYF.

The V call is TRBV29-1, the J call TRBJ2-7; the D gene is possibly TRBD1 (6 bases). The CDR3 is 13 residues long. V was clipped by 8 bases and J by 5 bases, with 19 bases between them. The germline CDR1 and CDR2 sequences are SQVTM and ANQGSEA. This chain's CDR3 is CSYGSGRGHEQYF. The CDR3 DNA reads TGCAGCTACGGCAGTGGCAGGGGCCACGAGCAGTACTTC.

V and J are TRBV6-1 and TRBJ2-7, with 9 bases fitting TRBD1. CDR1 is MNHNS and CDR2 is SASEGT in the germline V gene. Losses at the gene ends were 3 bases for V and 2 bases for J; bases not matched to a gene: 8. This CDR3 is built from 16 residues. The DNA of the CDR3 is TGTGCCAGCAGTGATATTCCCGGGACAGGGACCTACGAGCAGTACTTC. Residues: CASSDIPGTGTYEQYF.

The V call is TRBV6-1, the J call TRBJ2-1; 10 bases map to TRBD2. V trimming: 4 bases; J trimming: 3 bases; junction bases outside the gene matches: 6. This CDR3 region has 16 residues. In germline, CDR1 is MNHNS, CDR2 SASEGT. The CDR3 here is CASSGELAGNYNEQFF. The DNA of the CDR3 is TGTGCCAGCAGTGGGGAACTAGCGGGGAACTACAATGAGCAGTTCTTC.

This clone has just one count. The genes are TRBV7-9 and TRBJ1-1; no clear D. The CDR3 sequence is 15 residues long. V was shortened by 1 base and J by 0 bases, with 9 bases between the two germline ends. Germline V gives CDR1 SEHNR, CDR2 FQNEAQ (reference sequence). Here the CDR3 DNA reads TGTGCCAGCAGCTTAGGCCGGGGAATGAACACTGAAGCTTTCTTT. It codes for CASSLGRGMNTEAFF.

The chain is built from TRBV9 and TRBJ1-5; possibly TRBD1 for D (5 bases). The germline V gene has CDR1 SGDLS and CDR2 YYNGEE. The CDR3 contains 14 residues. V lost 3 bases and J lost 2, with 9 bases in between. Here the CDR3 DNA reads TGTGCCAGCAGCGGGGGGGGTGGCAATCAGCCCCAGCATTTT. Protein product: CASSGGGGNQPQHF.

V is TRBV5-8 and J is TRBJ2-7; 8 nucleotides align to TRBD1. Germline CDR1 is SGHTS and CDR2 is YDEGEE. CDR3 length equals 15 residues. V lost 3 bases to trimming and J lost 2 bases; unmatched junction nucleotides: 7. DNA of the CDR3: TGTGCCAGCAGCTCCCCGACAGGGGCCACCTACGAGCAGTACTTC. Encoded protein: CASSSPTGATYEQYF.

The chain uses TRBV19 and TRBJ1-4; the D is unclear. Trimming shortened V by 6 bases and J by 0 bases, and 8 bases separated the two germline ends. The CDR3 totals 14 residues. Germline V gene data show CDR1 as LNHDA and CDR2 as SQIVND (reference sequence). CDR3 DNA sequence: TGTGCCAGTAGCCCCTCAGCAACTAATGAAAAACTGTTTTTT. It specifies CASSPSATNEKLFF.

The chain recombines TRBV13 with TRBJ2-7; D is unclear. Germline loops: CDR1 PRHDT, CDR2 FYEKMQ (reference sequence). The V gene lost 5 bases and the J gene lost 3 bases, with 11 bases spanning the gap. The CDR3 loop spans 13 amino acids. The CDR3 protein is CASSHQAGYEQYF. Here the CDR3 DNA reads TGTGCCAGCAGCCATCAGGCAGGCTACGAGCAGTACTTC.